These T cell receptor beta chains were read from a single sample in a study of CD8 T cells in ankylosing spondylitis. TCRdb reanalysed the 5' RACE reads using MiXCR and keeps one entry per CDR3 protein. The table includes fewer than 200,000 distinct CDR3 sequences, about 18% detected once. Specimen: blood, either unsorted or a sorted T cell fraction (not recorded which). The receptors stem from a male donor with ankylosing spondylitis or in good health (not recorded which). CDR3s include the opening cysteine and the closing phenylalanine or tryptophan. The order of the fields is clone size, J gene, D gene, V gene, CDR3 length, CDR3 DNA, CDR3 protein. The D gene is left open where the match is weak. Clone size appears in some rows only: once, few, many, or a class for an expanded clone.

abundance: few; j_gene: TRBJ1-2; d_gene: .; v_gene: TRBV25-1; len: 12; CDR3nt: TGTGCCAGCAGTGGCAAGGGTCACGGCTACACCTTC; CDR3aa: CASSGKGHGYTF
abundance: many; j_gene: TRBJ2-4; d_gene: TRBD1; v_gene: TRBV5-6; len: 16; CDR3nt: TGTGCCAGCAGCCTTCCTACGGACAGGGGACAAAACATTCAGTACTTC; CDR3aa: CASSLPTDRGQNIQYF
abundance: many; j_gene: TRBJ1-1; d_gene: .; v_gene: TRBV5-5; len: 13; CDR3nt: TGTGCCAGCAGCTTAAGGGTCACCACTGAAGCTTTCTTT; CDR3aa: CASSLRVTTEAFF
abundance: .; j_gene: TRBJ2-5; d_gene: .; v_gene: TRBV24-1; len: 12; CDR3nt: TGTGCCACCAGGGGAGCCGGCGAGACCCAGTACTTC; CDR3aa: CATRGAGETQYF
abundance: .; j_gene: TRBJ2-1; d_gene: .; v_gene: TRBV4-1; len: 20; CDR3nt: TGCGCCAGCAGCCGCGGCCGGGGGACAGGGGCTAGCGGGACGTACAATGAGCAGTTCTTC; CDR3aa: CASSRGRGTGASGTYNEQFF
abundance: .; j_gene: TRBJ2-7; d_gene: .; v_gene: TRBV6-1; len: 13; CDR3nt: TGTGCCAGCAGGGAATCACAGGGTCGGGAGCTGTACTTC; CDR3aa: CASRESQGRELYF
abundance: few; j_gene: TRBJ1-2; d_gene: .; v_gene: TRBV5-5; len: 13; CDR3nt: TGTGCCAGCAGCTGGGGGGAATGGAGTGGCTACACCTTC; CDR3aa: CASSWGEWSGYTF
abundance: .; j_gene: TRBJ2-1; d_gene: .; v_gene: TRBV7-9; len: 12; CDR3nt: TGTGCCCTCCCAGCACCTAACAATGAGCAGTTCTTC; CDR3aa: CALPAPNNEQFF
abundance: .; j_gene: TRBJ2-1; d_gene: .; v_gene: TRBV7-9; len: 13; CDR3nt: TGTGCCAGCAGCCCGACAGAAGTTGATGAGCAGTTCTTC; CDR3aa: CASSPTEVDEQFF
abundance: few; j_gene: TRBJ2-1; d_gene: TRBD2; v_gene: TRBV18; len: 14; CDR3nt: TGTGCCAGCTCATCTAGCGGGGGTTACAATGAGCAGTTCTTC; CDR3aa: CASSSSGGYNEQFF
abundance: few; j_gene: TRBJ2-1; d_gene: .; v_gene: TRBV6-5; len: 12; CDR3nt: TGTGCCAGCAGTTACGGTTGGGATGAGCAGTTCTTC; CDR3aa: CASSYGWDEQFF
abundance: .; j_gene: TRBJ1-1; d_gene: .; v_gene: TRBV29-1; len: 12; CDR3nt: TGCAGCGTTGGGTCCGTGGGCACTGAAGCTTTCTTT; CDR3aa: CSVGSVGTEAFF
abundance: few; j_gene: TRBJ1-5; d_gene: TRBD1; v_gene: TRBV28; len: 18; CDR3nt: TGTGCCAGCACCCCCGAAGGATTATGGACAGGGGGAAATCAGCCCCAGCATTTT; CDR3aa: CASTPEGLWTGGNQPQHF
abundance: many; j_gene: TRBJ1-2; d_gene: TRBD1; v_gene: TRBV16; len: 17; CDR3nt: TGTGCCAGCAGCCGAGAAACATGGACAGGGGGAAACTATGGCTACACCTTC; CDR3aa: CASSRETWTGGNYGYTF
abundance: few; j_gene: TRBJ2-7; d_gene: .; v_gene: TRBV6-1; len: 15; CDR3nt: TGTGCCAGCAGCCGCGGGACGGAGAGCTCCTACGAGCAGTACTTC; CDR3aa: CASSRGTESSYEQYF
abundance: .; j_gene: TRBJ2-3; d_gene: .; v_gene: TRBV20-1; len: 14; CDR3nt: TGCAGTGCTACTAGAGATCCGGGCACAGATACGCAGTATTTT; CDR3aa: CSATRDPGTDTQYF
abundance: many; j_gene: TRBJ2-7; d_gene: .; v_gene: TRBV12-3/TRBV12-4; len: 14; CDR3nt: TGTGCCAGCAGCATTTCTAGCGCCCACTACGAGCAGTACTTC; CDR3aa: CASSISSAHYEQYF
abundance: .; j_gene: TRBJ1-1; d_gene: .; v_gene: TRBV7-9; len: 16; CDR3nt: TGTGCCAGCAGCTTCCTTAGCGGGGCTGGGAACACTGAAGCTTTCTTT; CDR3aa: CASSFLSGAGNTEAFF
abundance: .; j_gene: TRBJ2-7; d_gene: .; v_gene: TRBV28; len: 14; CDR3nt: TGTGCCAGCAGTTTGGAGCTAGCGTACTGCGAGCAGTACTTC; CDR3aa: CASSLELAYCEQYF
abundance: many; j_gene: TRBJ2-7; d_gene: TRBD1; v_gene: TRBV29-1; len: 12; CDR3nt: TGCAGCGCCGGGACAGGGGGAGCCGAGCAGTACTTC; CDR3aa: CSAGTGGAEQYF
abundance: few; j_gene: TRBJ1-1; d_gene: .; v_gene: TRBV20-1; len: 13; CDR3nt: TGCAGTGCTAGGGAGGACAGTACGACTCAAGCTTTCTTT; CDR3aa: CSAREDSTTQAFF
abundance: many; j_gene: TRBJ2-3; d_gene: .; v_gene: TRBV27; len: 15; CDR3nt: TGTGCCAGCAGTTCGCCCCTATTTGGGACAGATACGCAGTATTTT; CDR3aa: CASSSPLFGTDTQYF
abundance: many; j_gene: TRBJ1-2; d_gene: TRBD1; v_gene: TRBV27; len: 14; CDR3nt: TGTGCCAGCAGTTTATCCCGGACAGGTGGTGGCTACACCTTC; CDR3aa: CASSLSRTGGGYTF
abundance: many; j_gene: TRBJ2-7; d_gene: TRBD1; v_gene: TRBV7-2; len: 16; CDR3nt: TGTGCCAGCAGCTTAGGGGGTTGGGACAGGCCCTACGAGCAGTACTTC; CDR3aa: CASSLGGWDRPYEQYF
abundance: many; j_gene: TRBJ2-5; d_gene: .; v_gene: TRBV28; len: 15; CDR3nt: TGTGCCAGCAGTTTAAAGGGAGTGGGGGGAGAGACCCAGTACTTC; CDR3aa: CASSLKGVGGETQYF
abundance: many; j_gene: TRBJ2-7; d_gene: .; v_gene: TRBV2; len: 14; CDR3nt: TGTGCCAGCAGCTCCACCCGGATCTCTCTCGAGCAGTACTTC; CDR3aa: CASSSTRISLEQYF
abundance: few; j_gene: TRBJ1-5; d_gene: .; v_gene: TRBV2; len: 15; CDR3nt: TGTGCCAGCAGTGTTTTGGGGGCGAGCAATCAGCCCCAGCATTTT; CDR3aa: CASSVLGASNQPQHF
abundance: .; j_gene: TRBJ2-2; d_gene: .; v_gene: TRBV5-1; len: 15; CDR3nt: TGCGCCAGCAGCTTGGCCCAGGGGTACACCGGGGCGCTGTTTTTT; CDR3aa: CASSLAQGYTGALFF
abundance: few; j_gene: TRBJ1-1; d_gene: .; v_gene: TRBV5-1; len: 14; CDR3nt: TGCGCCAGCAGCCGGACCGCAGCGAACACTGAAGCTTTCTTT; CDR3aa: CASSRTAANTEAFF
abundance: .; j_gene: TRBJ1-5; d_gene: .; v_gene: TRBV6-2/TRBV6-3; len: 16; CDR3nt: TGTGCCAGCAGTCAACCCGGAGGCTATAGCAATCAGCCCCAGCATTTT; CDR3aa: CASSQPGGYSNQPQHF
abundance: .; j_gene: TRBJ2-3; d_gene: TRBD1; v_gene: TRBV29-1; len: 14; CDR3nt: TGCAGCGCTAGACAGGGGGACCGCACAGATACGCAGTATTTT; CDR3aa: CSARQGDRTDTQYF
abundance: .; j_gene: TRBJ1-2; d_gene: TRBD1; v_gene: TRBV5-1; len: 14; CDR3nt: TGCGCCAGCAGCCTATACCGGGACAGCTATGGCTACACCTTC; CDR3aa: CASSLYRDSYGYTF
abundance: .; j_gene: TRBJ2-2; d_gene: .; v_gene: TRBV2; len: 16; CDR3nt: TGTGCCAGCAGTGCCCTAGGTGTAGGGAACACCGGGGAGCTGTTTTTT; CDR3aa: CASSALGVGNTGELFF
abundance: many; j_gene: TRBJ2-3; d_gene: .; v_gene: TRBV11-2; len: 12; CDR3nt: TGTGCCAGTGCACTTCAGGCAGATACGCAGTATTTT; CDR3aa: CASALQADTQYF
abundance: many; j_gene: TRBJ2-2; d_gene: .; v_gene: TRBV9; len: 15; CDR3nt: TGTGCCAGCAGCAACAGCGGATCGAACACCGGGGAGCTGTTTTTT; CDR3aa: CASSNSGSNTGELFF
abundance: .; j_gene: TRBJ1-5; d_gene: .; v_gene: TRBV20-1; len: 15; CDR3nt: TGCAGTGCTAGAGATTACCGGGACAGCAATCAGCCCCAGCATTTT; CDR3aa: CSARDYRDSNQPQHF
abundance: .; j_gene: TRBJ2-5; d_gene: TRBD2; v_gene: TRBV5-1; len: 16; CDR3nt: TGCGCCAGCAGCTTAGGTAGCGGGAGGGCCCAAGAGACCCAGTACTTC; CDR3aa: CASSLGSGRAQETQYF